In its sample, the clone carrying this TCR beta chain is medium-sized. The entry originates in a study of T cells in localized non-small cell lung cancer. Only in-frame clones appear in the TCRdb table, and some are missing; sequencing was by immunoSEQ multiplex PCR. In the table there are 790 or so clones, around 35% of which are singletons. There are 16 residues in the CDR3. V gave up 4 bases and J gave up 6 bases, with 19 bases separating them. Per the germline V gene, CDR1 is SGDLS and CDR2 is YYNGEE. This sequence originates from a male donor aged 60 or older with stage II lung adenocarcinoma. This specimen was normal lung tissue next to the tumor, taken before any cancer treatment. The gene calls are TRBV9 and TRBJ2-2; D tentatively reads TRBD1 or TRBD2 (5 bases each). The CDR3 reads CASSRPGPAISGELFF. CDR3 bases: TGTGCCAGCAGCCGCCCGGGACCAGCCATATCCGGGGAGCTGTTTTTT.